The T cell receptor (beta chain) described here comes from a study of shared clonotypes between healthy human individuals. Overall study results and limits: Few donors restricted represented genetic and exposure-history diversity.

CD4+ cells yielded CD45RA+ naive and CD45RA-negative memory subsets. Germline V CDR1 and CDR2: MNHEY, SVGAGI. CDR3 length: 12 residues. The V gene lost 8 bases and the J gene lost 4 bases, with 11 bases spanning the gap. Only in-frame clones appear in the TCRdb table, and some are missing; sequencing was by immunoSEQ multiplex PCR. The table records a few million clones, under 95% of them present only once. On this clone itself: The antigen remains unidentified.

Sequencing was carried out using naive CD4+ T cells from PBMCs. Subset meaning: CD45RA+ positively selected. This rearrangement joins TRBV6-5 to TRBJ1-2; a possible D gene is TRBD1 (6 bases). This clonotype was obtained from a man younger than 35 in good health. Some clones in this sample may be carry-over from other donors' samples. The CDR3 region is CASSRGLYGYTF. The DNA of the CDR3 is TGTGCCAGCTCACGGGGGCTCTATGGCTACACCTTC.